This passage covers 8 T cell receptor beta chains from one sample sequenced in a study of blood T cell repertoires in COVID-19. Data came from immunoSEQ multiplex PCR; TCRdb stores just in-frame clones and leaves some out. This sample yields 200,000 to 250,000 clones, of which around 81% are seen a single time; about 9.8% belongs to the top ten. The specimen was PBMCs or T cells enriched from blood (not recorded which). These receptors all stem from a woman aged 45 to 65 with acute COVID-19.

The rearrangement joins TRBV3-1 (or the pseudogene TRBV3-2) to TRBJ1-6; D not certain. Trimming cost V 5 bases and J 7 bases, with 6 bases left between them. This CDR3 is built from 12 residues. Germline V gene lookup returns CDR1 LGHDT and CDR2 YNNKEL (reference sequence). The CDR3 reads CASSDLNSPLHF. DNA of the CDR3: TGTGCCAGCAGCGACTTAAATTCACCCCTCCACTTT.

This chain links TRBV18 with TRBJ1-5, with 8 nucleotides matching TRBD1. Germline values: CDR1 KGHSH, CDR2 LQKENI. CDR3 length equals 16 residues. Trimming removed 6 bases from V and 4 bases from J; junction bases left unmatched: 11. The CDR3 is CASSRQGSNSNQPQHF. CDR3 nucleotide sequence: TGTGCCAGCTCCCGACAGGGGTCCAACTCAAATCAGCCCCAGCATTTT.

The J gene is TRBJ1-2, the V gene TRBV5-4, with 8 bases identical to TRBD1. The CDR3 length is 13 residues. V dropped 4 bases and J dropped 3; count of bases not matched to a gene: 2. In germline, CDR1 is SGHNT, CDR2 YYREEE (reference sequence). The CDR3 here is CASSRGQDYGYTF. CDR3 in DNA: TGTGCCAGCAGCCGGGGACAGGACTATGGCTACACCTTC.

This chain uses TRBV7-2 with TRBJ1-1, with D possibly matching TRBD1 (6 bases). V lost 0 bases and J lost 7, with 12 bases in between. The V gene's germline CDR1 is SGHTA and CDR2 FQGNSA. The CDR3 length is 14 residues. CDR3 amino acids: CASSLARTVHEAFF. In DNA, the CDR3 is TGTGCCAGCAGCTTAGCAAGGACAGTTCATGAAGCTTTCTTT.

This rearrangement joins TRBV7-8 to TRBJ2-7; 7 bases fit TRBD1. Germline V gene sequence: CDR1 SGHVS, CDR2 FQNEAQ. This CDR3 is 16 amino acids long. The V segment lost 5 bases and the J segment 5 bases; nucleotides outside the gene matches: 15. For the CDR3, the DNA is TGTGCCAGCAGCCCCGTTGCGTCGGGGACAGCCGACGAGCAGTACTTC. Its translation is CASSPVASGTADEQYF.

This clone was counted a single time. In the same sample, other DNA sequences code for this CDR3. The CDR3 coding sequence is TGTGCCAGCAGCTGGACAGGGGGCGAGCGGGAGACCCAGTACTTC. Translating gives CASSWTGGERETQYF. The rearrangement uses TRBV7-2 and TRBJ2-5; 11 bases are a match to TRBD1. CDR1 and CDR2 (germline): SGHTA, FQGNSA. After removal of 4 bases from V and 5 bases from J, the junction contained 6 bases not matched to a gene. The CDR3 sequence is 15 residues long.

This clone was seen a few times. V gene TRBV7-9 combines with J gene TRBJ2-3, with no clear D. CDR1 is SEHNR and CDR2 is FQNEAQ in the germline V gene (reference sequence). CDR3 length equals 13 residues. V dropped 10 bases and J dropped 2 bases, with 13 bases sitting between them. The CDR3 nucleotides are TGTGCCACCGGAGTGCCCGACACAGATACGCAGTATTTT. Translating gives CATGVPDTDTQYF. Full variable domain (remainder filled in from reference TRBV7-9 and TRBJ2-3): DTGVSQNPRHKITKRGQNVTFRCDPISEHNRLYWYRQTLGQGPEFLTYFQNEAQLEKSRLLSDRFSAERPKGSFSTLEIQRTEQGDSAMYLCATGVPDTDTQYFGPGTRLTVL.

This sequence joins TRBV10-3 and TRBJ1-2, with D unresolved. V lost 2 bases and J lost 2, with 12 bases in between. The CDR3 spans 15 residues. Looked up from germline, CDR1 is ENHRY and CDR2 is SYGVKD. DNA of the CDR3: TGTGCCATCAGTGAGACGGGAGCCGACAACTATGGCTACACCTTC. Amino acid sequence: CAISETGADNYGYTF.